Detailed here is one T cell receptor beta chain. The antigen remains unidentified. Germline V CDR1 and CDR2: KGHSH, LQKENI. This CDR3 has 17 residues. V trimming: 1 base; J trimming: 1 base; junction bases outside the gene matches: 3. The data stem from a study of vaccination effects on CD4 cells after COVID-19. The study's findings and limits: Both infection-induced and vaccine-induced clones contracted markedly at late post-vaccination timepoints.

Within the ViraFEST assay, antigen-specific CD4+ T cells underwent expansion with viral peptide pools prior to sequencing. Following culture for around 9 days, CD4+ T cells were isolated. None of these healthy vaccinees had been infected with SARS-CoV-2 before vaccination. IL-2 at 8 to 10 IU/ml and peptides at roughly 10 ug/ml were added to cultured PBMC, roughly 1.8 million per well. Sequenced by immunoSEQ multiplex PCR; TCRdb stores in-frame clones only, minus some. The top ten hold 20% to 25% of the sample, which has under 30,000 clones, roughly 68% seen once. This receptor was obtained from a human donor who received a COVID-19 vaccine. Sequencing used CD4+ T cells from PBMCs cultured with HCoV-NL63 spike peptides, obtained before COVID-19 vaccination. V gene TRBV18 combines with J gene TRBJ2-1; 11 bases are shared with TRBD2. CDR3 amino acids: CASSPLTSGRSYNEQFF. The DNA for the CDR3 is TGTGCCAGCTCACCACTAACTAGCGGGAGATCCTACAATGAGCAGTTCTTC.